Here is one T cell receptor (beta chain) with its context. Its specificity is not known. Oncomine TCR Beta short-read sequencing was applied to DNA from cultured CD4+ T cells. TCRdb redid the calling of the PCR reads with MiXCR, one entry per CDR3 protein. Here the sample spans more than 10,000 distinct CDR3 sequences, around a third being singletons. The sample belongs to a study of vaccination and CD4 T cells after COVID-19. Across the whole study: Median time from COVID diagnosis to post-COVID sampling was over 85 days (35 to 161).

The CDR3 is 18 residues long. Germline values: CDR1 DFQATT, CDR2 SNEGSKA (reference sequence). Trimming took 0 bases from V and 9 from J; bases not matched to a gene: 18. The treatment is: roughly 10-day PBMC culture with coronavirus spike peptide pools or control peptides (ViraFEST assay). When 10 to 11 days of culture had elapsed, CD4+ T cells were isolated by negative selection. The study, taken as a whole, reports: There were relatively few convalescent patients studied, and there were no early post-infection timepoints. Median counts of SARS-CoV-2-reactive clonotypes increased from approximately 21 to 40; this difference was not significant.

The J gene is TRBJ2-1, the V gene TRBV20-1; 9 bases fit TRBD1. The material was CD4+ T cells from blood, cultured in vitro, obtained after SARS-CoV-2 vaccination. This clonotype was obtained from a human donor who had recovered from COVID-19. This CDR3 is CSARDPHAATGGSGEQFF. In nucleotides, the CDR3 is TGCAGTGCTAGAGACCCCCACGCCGCGACAGGGGGATCGGGTGAGCAGTTCTTC.